The 2 T cell receptor beta chains presented below share a single source sample, sequenced in a study of cytomegalovirus exposure and HLA in healthy donors. Vbeta (60) and Jbeta (13) primers were used in the PCR. Data came from immunoSEQ multiplex PCR; TCRdb stores just in-frame clones and leaves some out. The data hold 50,000 or so clones, with around 50% observed a single time. Material for sequencing was PBMCs. The receptors stem from a human donor in good health.

This clone occurred a few times. This chain joins TRBV6-5 and TRBJ1-1, with a tentative D call TRBD1 (6 bases). Per the germline V gene, CDR1 is MNHEY and CDR2 is SVGAGI. Trimming took off 10 bases at V and 0 bases at J, with 15 bases between the two ends. The CDR3 is made up of 14 amino acids. CDR3 sequence: CATRRGGLNTEAFF. The CDR3 region has the DNA TGTGCCACCCGTAGGGGGGGTTTGAACACTGAAGCTTTCTTT.

The J gene is TRBJ2-7, the V gene TRBV4-3; 12 bases are a match to TRBD1. CDR1 LGHNA and CDR2 YSLEER come from the germline V gene. The CDR3 is 17 amino acids. V lost 0 bases, J lost 7 bases, and 10 bases stayed unmatched. CDR3 DNA: TGCGCCAGCAGCCAAGATAGGGGGGGGACAGGGGGCGGGGAGCAGTACTTC. This translates into CASSQDRGGTGGGEQYF.